This entry lists 3 T cell receptor beta chains sequenced from one sample in a study of STAT3 mutations in large granular lymphocyte leukemia. The repertoire was sequenced with immunoSEQ multiplex PCR; TCRdb's copy has only in-frame clones and lacks some. The sample lists 25,000 to 40,000 clones, approximately 83% seen once, with 10% to 15% in the top ten. Study findings and constraints: At least one immunodominant TCR beta clonotype appeared in every T-cell large granular lymphocyte leukemia patient.

Their target antigens are unknown. The specimen was peripheral blood mononuclear cells. These receptors were obtained from a man in his sixties with T-cell large granular lymphocyte leukemia. Some clones in this sample may be carry-over from other donors' samples.

This chain links TRBV5-1 with TRBJ2-3, with D unclear. The CDR3 loop spans 15 amino acids. Trimming took off 0 bases at V and 14 bases at J, with 22 bases between the two ends. The germline CDR1 and CDR2 sequences are SGHRS and YFSETQ. The CDR3 nucleotides are TGCGCCAGCAGCTTGGAATCCAGCGCCCCCCAACAGTGGTATTTT. Protein sequence: CASSLESSAPQQWYF.

This clone was recorded once. The chain recombines TRBV19 with TRBJ2-1; 13 bases fit TRBD2. This CDR3 has 16 residues. CDR1 LNHDA and CDR2 SQIVND come from the germline V gene (reference sequence). The junction had 3 bases not matched to a gene; V was cut back by 3 bases and J by 4 bases. The CDR3: CASSIPGLAGYNEQFF. In DNA form, the CDR3 reads TGTGCCAGTAGTATCCCGGGACTAGCGGGGTACAATGAGCAGTTCTTC. Together with reference TRBV19 and TRBJ2-1, the CDR3 gives the full variable domain: DGGITQSPKYLFRKEGQNVTLSCEQNLNHDAMYWYRQDPGQGLRLIYYSQIVNDFQKGDIAEGYSVSREKKESFPLTVTSAQKNPTAFYLCASSIPGLAGYNEQFFGPGTRLTVL.

This clone came up once. The chain carries TRBV2 and TRBJ2-5; D is possibly TRBD2 (6 bases). V was clipped by 7 bases and J by 4 bases, with 13 bases between them. The CDR3 is 13 residues long. The germline V gene encodes CDR1 SNHLY and CDR2 FYNNEI. The CDR3 region is CASTYGRGETQYF. In DNA form, the CDR3 reads TGTGCCAGCACTTACGGGAGAGGAGAGACCCAGTACTTC.